A selection of T cell receptor beta chains follows, all from one sample in a study of post-analysis software for immune sequencing data. TCRdb re-called the PCR reads with MiXCR, one entry per CDR3 protein. Of about 460,000 distinct CDR3 sequences in the sample, 40% to 55% were seen once. The sequencing sample was made of blood. These receptors were obtained from a girl between 5 and 17 years old with multiple sclerosis. The conserved cysteine and the conserved F or W are not part of the CDR3 here.

J,V,CDR3
TRBJ2-5,TRBV7-8,ASSTPKGWETQY
TRBJ2-1,TRBV6-1,ASSGPSGRQYNEQF
TRBJ2-3,TRBV7-2,ASSLRLAGARDTQY
TRBJ2-5,TRBV4-3,ASSLRGYETQY
TRBJ1-6,TRBV5-6,ASSLLVGQGTGSPLH
TRBJ2-3,TRBV7-8,ASITGAGADTQY
NA,TRBV5-1,ASRAEASEQY
TRBJ2-3,TRBV5-1,ASSSGQGVTDTQY
TRBJ1-3,TRBV7-3,ASSFEGSGSGNTIY
TRBJ2-5,TRBV12-3/TRBV12-4,ASSSLTIGKETQY
NA,TRBV6-2/TRBV6-3,ASRNPGVPETQY
TRBJ1-5,TRBV20-1,SARQGNQPQH
TRBJ2-7,TRBV13,ASSLSGTGGDEQY
TRBJ2-7,TRBV15,ATSSPTTGSYEQY
TRBJ2-1,TRBV20-1,SPRRATYNEQL
TRBJ2-4,TRBV28,ASSLGGGAKNIQY
TRBJ2-1,TRBV7-9,ASSLTPPLAGVDEQF
TRBJ2-5,TRBV3-1,ASSQGAIYKQY
TRBJ2-7,TRBV2,ASILQGVGDEQY
TRBJ2-6,TRBV3-1,ASSRTGAGANVLT
TRBJ2-7,TRBV27,ASSPSGRAFTYEQY
TRBJ2-3,TRBV4-2,ASSQGRLEVTSTDTQY
TRBJ2-3,TRBV20-1,SAPTSGSDGTDTQY